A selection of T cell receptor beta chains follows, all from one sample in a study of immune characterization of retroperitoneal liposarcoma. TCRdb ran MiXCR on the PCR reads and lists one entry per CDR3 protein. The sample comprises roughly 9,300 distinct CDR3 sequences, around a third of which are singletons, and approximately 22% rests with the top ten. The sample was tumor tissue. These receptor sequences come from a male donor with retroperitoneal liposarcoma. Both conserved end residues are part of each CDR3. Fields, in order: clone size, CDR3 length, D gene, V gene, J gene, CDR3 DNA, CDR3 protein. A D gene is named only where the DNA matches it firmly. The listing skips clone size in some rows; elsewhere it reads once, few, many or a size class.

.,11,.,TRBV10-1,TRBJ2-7,TGCGCCAGCAGTGACGGCCGGGAGCAGTACTTC,CASSDGREQYF
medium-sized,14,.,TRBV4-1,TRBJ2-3,TGCGCCAGCAGCCAAGCCCCTGACAGGAATACGCAGTATTTT,CASSQAPDRNTQYF
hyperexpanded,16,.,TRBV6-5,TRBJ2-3,TGTGCCAGCAGTTACTCCCCTGCTTCCCCGCCAGATACGCAGTATTTT,CASSYSPASPPDTQYF
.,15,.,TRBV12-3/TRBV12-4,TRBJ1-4,TGTGCCAGCAGTTTAGCGCCCTCAACTAATGAAAAACTGTTTTTT,CASSLAPSTNEKLFF
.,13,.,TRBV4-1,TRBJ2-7,TGCGCCAGCAGCCCTACAGGGCCGTACGAGCAGTACTTC,CASSPTGPYEQYF
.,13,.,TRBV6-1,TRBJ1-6,TGTGCCAGCACCTTACAATATAATTCACCCCTCCACTTT,CASTLQYNSPLHF
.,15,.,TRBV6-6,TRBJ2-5,TGTGCCAGCAGTTACTCGAGGTTGGTCCAAGAGACCCAGTACTTC,CASSYSRLVQETQYF
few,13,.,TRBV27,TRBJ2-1,TGTGCCAGCAGTTTAGAAGGGTACAATGAGCAGTTCTTC,CASSLEGYNEQFF
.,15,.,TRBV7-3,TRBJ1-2,TGTGCCAGCAGCTTAGATGTCAGGGCGAGGGAGGGCTACACCTTC,CASSLDVRAREGYTF
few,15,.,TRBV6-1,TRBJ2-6,TGTGCCAGCAGTCCTCAGGGGCCCGGGGCCAACGTCCTGACTTTC,CASSPQGPGANVLTF
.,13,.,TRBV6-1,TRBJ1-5,TGTGCCAGCAGTGAAGCAGGCCATCAGCCCCAGCATTTT,CASSEAGHQPQHF
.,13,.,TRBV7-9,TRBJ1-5,TGTGCCAGCAGCTTCTCAAGCAATCAGCCCCAGCATTTT,CASSFSSNQPQHF
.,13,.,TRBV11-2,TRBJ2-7,TGTGCCAGCAGCTTAGAGATGGCCAACGAGCAGTACTTC,CASSLEMANEQYF
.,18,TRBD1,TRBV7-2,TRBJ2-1,TGTGCCAGCACCCTTAGGGCCTACAGGGGCTTGTCCTACAATGAGCAGTTCTTC,CASTLRAYRGLSYNEQFF
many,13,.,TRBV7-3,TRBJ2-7,TGTGCCAGCAGTCCAAAACCCTCCTACGAGCAGTACTTC,CASSPKPSYEQYF
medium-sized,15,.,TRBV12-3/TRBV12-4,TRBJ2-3,TGTGCCAGCAGCCCAAGGGTGGGAGGCACAGATACGCAGTATTTT,CASSPRVGGTDTQYF
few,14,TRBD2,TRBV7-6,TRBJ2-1,TGTGCCAGCAGCAAGGGACTATCCTACAATGAGCAGTTCTTC,CASSKGLSYNEQFF
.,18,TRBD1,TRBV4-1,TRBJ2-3,TGCGCCAGCAGCCCCCAGGGACAGGGTACTTTCGTGCAAGAGACCCAGTTCTTT,CASSPQGQGTFVQETQFF
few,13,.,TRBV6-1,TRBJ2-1,TGTGCCAGCAGCCCCCGAGGGGGGGAGACCCAGTTCTTC,CASSPRGGETQFF
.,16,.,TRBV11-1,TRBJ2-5,TGTGCCAGCAGCCCCGTTCGGACAGTCACTCAAGCGGAGCAGTACTTC,CASSPVRTVTQAEQYF
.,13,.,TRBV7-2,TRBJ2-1,TGTGCCAGCAGCCCCGGGCCGAACAATGAGCAGTTCTTC,CASSPGPNNEQFF
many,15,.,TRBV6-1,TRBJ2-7,TGTGCCAGCAGTGCCGGACAGTCGTTTTCCTACGAGCAGTACTTC,CASSAGQSFSYEQYF
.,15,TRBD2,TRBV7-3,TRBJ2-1,TGTGCCAGCAGCGCAGTGACGGGGGGGTCCTACGAGCAGTTCTTC,CASSAVTGGSYEQFF
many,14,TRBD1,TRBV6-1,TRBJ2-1,TGTGCCAGCAGAAGGACAGGGATTGTGGAGACCCAGTTCTTC,CASRRTGIVETQFF
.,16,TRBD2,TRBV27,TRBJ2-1,TGTGCCAGCAGTTCGGGCCGACTAGCAGGCTACAATGAGCAGTTCTTC,CASSSGRLAGYNEQFF
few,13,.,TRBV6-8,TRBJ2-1,TGTGCCAGCAGTCGGGGGCCCCAAGAGACCCAGTTCTTC,CASSRGPQETQFF
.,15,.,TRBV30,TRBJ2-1,TGTGCCTGGATCCCACGTTGGGGGGCGCGGGAGACCCAGTTCTTC,CAWIPRWGARETQFF
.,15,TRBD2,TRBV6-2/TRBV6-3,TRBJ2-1,TGTGCCAGCAGTAATCAGCGGGGTAGAGTTGGGGAGCAGTTCTTC,CASSNQRGRVGEQFF
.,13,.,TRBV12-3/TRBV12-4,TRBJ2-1,TGTGCCAGCAGCCGTAATCTCCAAGAGACCCAGTTCTTC,CASSRNLQETQFF
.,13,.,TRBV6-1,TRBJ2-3,TGTGCCAGCAGTGAGAGCTGGCTTGATACGCAGTATTTT,CASSESWLDTQYF
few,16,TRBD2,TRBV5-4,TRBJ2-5,TGTGCCAGCAGCTTGGGGGCTGCCCGCGGGGGGGAGACCCAGTACTTC,CASSLGAARGGETQYF
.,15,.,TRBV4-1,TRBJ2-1,TGCGCCAGCAGCCAAGATGCACCCGCATACAATGAGCAGTTCTTC,CASSQDAPAYNEQFF
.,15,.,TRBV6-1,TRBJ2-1,TGTGCCAGCAGTGCCGGACAGTCGTTTTCCTACGAGCAGTTCTTC,CASSAGQSFSYEQFF
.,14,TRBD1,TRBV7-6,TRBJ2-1,TGTGCCAGCAGTACAGGGGGTTTGAGCTACGAGCAGTTCTTC,CASSTGGLSYEQFF
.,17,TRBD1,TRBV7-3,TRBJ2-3,TGTGCCAGCAGCTTAACGGGGACAGCTAAGCTCACAGATACGCAGTATTTT,CASSLTGTAKLTDTQYF
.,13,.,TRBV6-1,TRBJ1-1,TGTGCCAGCAGTGAATCAGAGAACACTGAAGCTTTCTTT,CASSESENTEAFF
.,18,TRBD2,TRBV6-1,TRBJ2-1,TGTGCCAGCAGTACGCTACGAAGCGGGACCGGCTCCTACAATGAGCAGTTCTTC,CASSTLRSGTGSYNEQFF
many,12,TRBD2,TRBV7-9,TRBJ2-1,TGTGCCAGCAGCCCCCGGGGGGAGACCCAGTTCTTC,CASSPRGETQFF
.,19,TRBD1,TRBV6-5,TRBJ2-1,TGTGCCAGCAGTTACCACAGGGGGAGTTCAAAGGGGAATTACAATGAGCAGTTCTTC,CASSYHRGSSKGNYNEQFF
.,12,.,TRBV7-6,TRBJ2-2,TGTGCCAGCAGGCCGAATGCCGGGGAGCTGTTTTTT,CASRPNAGELFF
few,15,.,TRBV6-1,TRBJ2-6,TGTGCCAGCAGTGAAGCTAGAGGTGGGGCCAACGTCCTGACTTTC,CASSEARGGANVLTF
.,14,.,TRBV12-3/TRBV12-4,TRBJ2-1,TGTGCCAGCAGTTGGGGGGTCATCTACAATGAGCAGTTCTTC,CASSWGVIYNEQFF
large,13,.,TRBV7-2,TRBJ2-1,TGTGCCAGCAGCTTATCCAGGGTATACGAGCAGTTCTTC,CASSLSRVYEQFF
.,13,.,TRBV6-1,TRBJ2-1,TGTGCCAGCAGCTGCCGGGAGACCTACGAGCAGTTCTTC,CASSCRETYEQFF
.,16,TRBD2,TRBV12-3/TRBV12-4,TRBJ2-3,TGTGCCAGCAGTGGACCCGGGACTAGCTTTCCAGATACGCAGTATTTT,CASSGPGTSFPDTQYF
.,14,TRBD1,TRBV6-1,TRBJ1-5,TGTGCCAGCGATCAGGGGGTCGGCAATCAGCCCCAGCATTTT,CASDQGVGNQPQHF
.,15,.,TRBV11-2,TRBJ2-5,TGTGCCAGCAGAGGGGGATACGGAATCCAAGAGACCCAGTACTTC,CASRGGYGIQETQYF